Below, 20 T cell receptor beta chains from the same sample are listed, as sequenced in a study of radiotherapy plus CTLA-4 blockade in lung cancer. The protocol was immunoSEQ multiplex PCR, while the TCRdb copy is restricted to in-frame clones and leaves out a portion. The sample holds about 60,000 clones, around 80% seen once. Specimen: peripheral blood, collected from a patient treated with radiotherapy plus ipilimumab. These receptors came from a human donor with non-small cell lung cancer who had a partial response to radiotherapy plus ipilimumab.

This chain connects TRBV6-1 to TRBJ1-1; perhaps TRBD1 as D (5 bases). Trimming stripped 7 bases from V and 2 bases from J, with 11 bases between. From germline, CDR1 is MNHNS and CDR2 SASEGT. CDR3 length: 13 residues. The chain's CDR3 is CASTPGINTEAFF. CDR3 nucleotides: TGTGCCAGCACCCCAGGGATAAACACTGAAGCTTTCTTT.

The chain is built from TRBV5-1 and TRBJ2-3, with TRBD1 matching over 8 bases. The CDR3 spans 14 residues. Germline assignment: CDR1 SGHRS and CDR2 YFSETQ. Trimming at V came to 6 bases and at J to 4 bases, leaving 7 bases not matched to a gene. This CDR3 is CASTDRGVADTQYF. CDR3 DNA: TGCGCCAGCACCGACAGGGGTGTTGCAGATACGCAGTATTTT.

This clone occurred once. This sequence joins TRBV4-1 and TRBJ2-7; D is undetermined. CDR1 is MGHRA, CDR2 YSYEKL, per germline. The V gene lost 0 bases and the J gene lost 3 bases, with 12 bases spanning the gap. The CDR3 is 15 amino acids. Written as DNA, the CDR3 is TGCGCCAGCAGCCAAGATCGATCGGTTTTCTACGAGCAGTACTTC. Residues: CASSQDRSVFYEQYF.

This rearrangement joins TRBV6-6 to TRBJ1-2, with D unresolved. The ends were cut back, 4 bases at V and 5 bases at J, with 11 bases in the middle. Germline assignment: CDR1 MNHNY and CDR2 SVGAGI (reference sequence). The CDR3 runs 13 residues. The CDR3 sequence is CASSLSEMYGYTF. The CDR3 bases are TGTGCCAGCAGTTTATCAGAAATGTATGGCTACACCTTC.

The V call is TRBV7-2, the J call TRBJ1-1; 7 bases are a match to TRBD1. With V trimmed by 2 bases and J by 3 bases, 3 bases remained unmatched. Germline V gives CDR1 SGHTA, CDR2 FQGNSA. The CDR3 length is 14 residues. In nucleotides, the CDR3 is TGTGCCAGCAGCTTAAGAGGGGGCTACACTGAAGCTTTCTTT. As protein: CASSLRGGYTEAFF.

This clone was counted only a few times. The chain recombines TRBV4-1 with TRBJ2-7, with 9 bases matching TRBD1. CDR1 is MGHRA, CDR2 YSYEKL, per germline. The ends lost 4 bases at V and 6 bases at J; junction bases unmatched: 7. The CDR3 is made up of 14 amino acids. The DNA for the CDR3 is TGCGCCAGCAGCCCGGGACAGGGAATTTTCGAGCAGTACTTC. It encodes CASSPGQGIFEQYF.

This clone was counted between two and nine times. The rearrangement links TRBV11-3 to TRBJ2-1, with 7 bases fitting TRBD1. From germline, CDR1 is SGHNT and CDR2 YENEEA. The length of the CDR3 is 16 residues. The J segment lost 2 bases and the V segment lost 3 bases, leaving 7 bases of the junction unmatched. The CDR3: CASSFTRGKAYNEQFF. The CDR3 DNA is TGTGCCAGCAGCTTCACCAGGGGGAAGGCCTACAATGAGCAGTTCTTC.

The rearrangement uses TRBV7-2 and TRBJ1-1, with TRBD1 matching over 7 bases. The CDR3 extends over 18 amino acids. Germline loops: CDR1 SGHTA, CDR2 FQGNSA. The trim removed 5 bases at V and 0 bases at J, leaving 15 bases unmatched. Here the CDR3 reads CASSTGWERGQMNTEAFF. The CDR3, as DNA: TGTGCCAGCAGCACTGGGTGGGAAAGGGGGCAAATGAACACTGAAGCTTTCTTT.

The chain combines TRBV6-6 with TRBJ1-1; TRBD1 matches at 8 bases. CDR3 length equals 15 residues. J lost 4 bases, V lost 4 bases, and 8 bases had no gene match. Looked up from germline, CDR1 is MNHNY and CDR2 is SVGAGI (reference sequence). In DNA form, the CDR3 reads TGTGCCAGCAGTTGGGTGACAGGGGCTCCCACTGAAGCTTTCTTT. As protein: CASSWVTGAPTEAFF.

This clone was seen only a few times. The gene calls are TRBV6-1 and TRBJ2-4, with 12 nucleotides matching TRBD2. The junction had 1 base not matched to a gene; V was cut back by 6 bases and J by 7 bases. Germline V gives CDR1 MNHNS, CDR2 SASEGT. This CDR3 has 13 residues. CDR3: CASSGLAGNIQYF. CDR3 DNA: TGTGCCAGCAGCGGACTAGCGGGGAACATTCAGTACTTC.

CDR3 bases: TGTGCCAGCAGCGGACAGGGACCTAGGGGCTACACCTTC. Translating gives CASSGQGPRGYTF. The chain uses TRBV21-1 and TRBJ1-2; the D call TRBD1 from the table was never checked on the DNA. TRBV21-1 counts as a pseudogene. The CDR3 totals 13 residues.

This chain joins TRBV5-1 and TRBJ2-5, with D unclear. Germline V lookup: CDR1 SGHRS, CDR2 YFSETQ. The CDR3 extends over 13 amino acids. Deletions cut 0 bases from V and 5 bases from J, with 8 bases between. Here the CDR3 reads CASSLVPQETQYF. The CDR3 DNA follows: TGCGCCAGCAGCTTGGTACCCCAGGAGACCCAGTACTTC.

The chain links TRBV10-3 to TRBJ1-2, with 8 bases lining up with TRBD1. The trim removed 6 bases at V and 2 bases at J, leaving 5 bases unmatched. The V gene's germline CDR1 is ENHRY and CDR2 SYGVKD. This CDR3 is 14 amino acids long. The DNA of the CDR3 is TGTGCCATCAGGCGGGACAGGAGAAACTATGGCTACACCTTC. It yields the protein CAIRRDRRNYGYTF.

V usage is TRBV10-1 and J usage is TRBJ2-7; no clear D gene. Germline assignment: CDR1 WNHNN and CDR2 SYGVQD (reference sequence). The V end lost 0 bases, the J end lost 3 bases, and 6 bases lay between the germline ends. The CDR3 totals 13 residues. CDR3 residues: CASSESGSYEQYF. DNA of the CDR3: TGCGCCAGCAGTGAGTCGGGCAGCTACGAGCAGTACTTC.

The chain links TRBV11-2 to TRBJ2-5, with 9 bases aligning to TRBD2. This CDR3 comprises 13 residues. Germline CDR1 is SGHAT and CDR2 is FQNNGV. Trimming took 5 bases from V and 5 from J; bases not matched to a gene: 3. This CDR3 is CASSPLAGETQYF. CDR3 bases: TGTGCCAGCAGCCCTCTAGCGGGGGAGACCCAGTACTTC.

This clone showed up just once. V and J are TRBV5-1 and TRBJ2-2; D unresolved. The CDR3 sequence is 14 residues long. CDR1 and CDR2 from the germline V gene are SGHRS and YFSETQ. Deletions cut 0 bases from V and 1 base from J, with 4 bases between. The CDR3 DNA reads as TGCGCCAGCAGCTTGGACAGGAACACCGGGGAGCTGTTTTTT. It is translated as CASSLDRNTGELFF.

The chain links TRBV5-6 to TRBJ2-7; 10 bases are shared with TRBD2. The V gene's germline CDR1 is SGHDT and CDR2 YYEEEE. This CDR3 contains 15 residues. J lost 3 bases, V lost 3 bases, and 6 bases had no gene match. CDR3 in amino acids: CASSSAAGGDYEQYF. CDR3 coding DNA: TGTGCCAGCAGCTCCGCAGCGGGGGGGGACTACGAGCAGTACTTC.

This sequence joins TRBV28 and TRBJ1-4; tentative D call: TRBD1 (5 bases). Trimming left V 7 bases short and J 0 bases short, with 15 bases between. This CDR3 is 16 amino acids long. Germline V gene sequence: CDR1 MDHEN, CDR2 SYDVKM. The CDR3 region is CASMDGGVTTNEKLFF. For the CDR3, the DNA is TGTGCCAGCATGGATGGAGGGGTGACAACTAATGAAAAACTGTTTTTT.

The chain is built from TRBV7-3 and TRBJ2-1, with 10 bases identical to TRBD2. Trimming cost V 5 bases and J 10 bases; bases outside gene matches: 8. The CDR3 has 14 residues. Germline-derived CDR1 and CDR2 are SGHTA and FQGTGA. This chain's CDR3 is CASSQPGTSAEQFF. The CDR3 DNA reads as TGTGCCAGCAGCCAACCCGGGACTAGCGCGGAGCAGTTCTTC.

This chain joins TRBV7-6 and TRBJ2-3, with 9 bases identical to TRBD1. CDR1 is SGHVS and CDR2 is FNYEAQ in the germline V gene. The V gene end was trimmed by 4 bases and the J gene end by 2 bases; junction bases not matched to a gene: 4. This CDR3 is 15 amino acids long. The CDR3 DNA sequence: TGTGCCAGCAGCTACCGGGACAGGGACACAGATACGCAGTATTTT. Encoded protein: CASSYRDRDTDTQYF. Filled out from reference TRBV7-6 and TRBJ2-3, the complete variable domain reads GAGVSQSPRYKVTKRGQDVALRCDPISGHVSLYWYRQALGQGPEFLTYFNYEAQQDKSGLPNDRFSAERPEGSISTLTIQRTEQRDSAMYRCASSYRDRDTDTQYFGPGTRLTVL.